The table lists the clone carrying this T cell receptor beta chain with a few counts. What it binds is unknown. A library prepared for alpha chains yielded this beta chain as an off-target read; its size is of little meaning. On each TCR cDNA molecule, a unique molecular identifier was present. TCRdb re-analysed the 5' RACE reads in MiXCR, keeping a single row per CDR3 protein. The table has roughly 3,000 distinct CDR3 sequences, roughly 17% seen once. Described time point: sample taken at primary tumor resection. Tumor, nontumor lung or frozen PBMC supplied whole RNA, sequenced without sorting. These data are taken from a study of spatial heterogeneity in lung cancer. Study in general: Counts of TCR transcripts in tumor regions correlated strongly with a matched bulk RNA-seq T cell module score. Study conclusions and caveats: Tumor mutation count correlated with how many alpha and beta TCRs expanded intratumorally.

The CDR3 is made up of 12 amino acids. In germline, CDR1 is LGHDT, CDR2 YNNKEL (reference sequence). V was pared by 1 base and J by 3 bases, with 3 bases between. This chain uses TRBV3-1 with TRBJ2-5, with unresolved D. The starting material was lung tumor tissue, obtained at surgery. This receptor was taken from a male donor with early-stage non-small cell lung cancer. CDR3 nucleotides: TGTGCCAGCAGCCAAGTCAAAGAGACCCAGTACTTC. Residues: CASSQVKETQYF.